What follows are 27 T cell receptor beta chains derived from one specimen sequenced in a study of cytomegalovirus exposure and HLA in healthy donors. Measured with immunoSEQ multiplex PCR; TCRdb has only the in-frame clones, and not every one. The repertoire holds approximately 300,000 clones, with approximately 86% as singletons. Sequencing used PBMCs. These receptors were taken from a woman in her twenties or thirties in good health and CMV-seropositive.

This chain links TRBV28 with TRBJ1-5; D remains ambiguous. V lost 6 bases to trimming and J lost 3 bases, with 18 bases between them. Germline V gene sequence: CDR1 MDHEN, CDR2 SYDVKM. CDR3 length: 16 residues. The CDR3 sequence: CASRFLSSGTNQPQHF. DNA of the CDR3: TGTGCCAGCAGGTTCCTTTCCTCGGGCACCAATCAGCCCCAGCATTTT.

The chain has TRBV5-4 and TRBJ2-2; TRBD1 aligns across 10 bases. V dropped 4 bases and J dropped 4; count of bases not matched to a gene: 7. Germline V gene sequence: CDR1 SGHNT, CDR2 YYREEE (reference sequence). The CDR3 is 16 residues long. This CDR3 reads CASSPGQGRSTGELFF. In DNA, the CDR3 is TGTGCCAGCAGCCCGGGACAGGGGAGGAGCACCGGGGAGCTGTTTTTT.

CDR3 nucleotide sequence: TGTGCCAGCAGCTTAGCACAGGGCGCCCAGCATTTT. Protein sequence: CASSLAQGAQHF. The chain has TRBV7-2 and TRBJ1-5; D perhaps matches TRBD1 (6 bases). Germline V lookup: CDR1 SGHTA, CDR2 FQGNSA. Trimming removed 0 bases from V and 11 bases from J, with 8 bases in between. This CDR3 region has 12 residues.

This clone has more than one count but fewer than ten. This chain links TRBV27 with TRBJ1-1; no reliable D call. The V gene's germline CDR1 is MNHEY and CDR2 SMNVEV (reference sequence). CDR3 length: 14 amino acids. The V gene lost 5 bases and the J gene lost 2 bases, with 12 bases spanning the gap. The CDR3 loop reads CASSTENGNTEAFF. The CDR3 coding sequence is TGTGCCAGCAGTACGGAAAATGGAAACACTGAAGCTTTCTTT.

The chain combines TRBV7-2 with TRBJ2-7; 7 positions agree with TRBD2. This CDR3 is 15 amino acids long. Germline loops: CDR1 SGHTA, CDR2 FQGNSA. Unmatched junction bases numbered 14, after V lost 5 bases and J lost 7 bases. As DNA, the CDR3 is TGTGCCAGCAGCCCCTCGGCGGGAGTGGCCTTGGAGCAGTACTTC. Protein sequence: CASSPSAGVALEQYF. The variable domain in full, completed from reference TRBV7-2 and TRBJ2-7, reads GAGVSQSPSNKVTEKGKDVELRCDPISGHTALYWYRQSLGQGLEFLIYFQGNSAPDKSGLPSDRFSAERTGGSVSTLTIQRTQQEDSAVYLCASSPSAGVALEQYFGPGTRLTVT.

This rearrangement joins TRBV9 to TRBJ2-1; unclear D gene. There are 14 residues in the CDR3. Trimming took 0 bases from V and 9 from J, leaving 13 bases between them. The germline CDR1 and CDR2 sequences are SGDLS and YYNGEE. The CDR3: CASSVVQVPGEQFF. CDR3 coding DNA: TGTGCCAGCAGCGTAGTTCAAGTTCCCGGTGAGCAGTTCTTC.

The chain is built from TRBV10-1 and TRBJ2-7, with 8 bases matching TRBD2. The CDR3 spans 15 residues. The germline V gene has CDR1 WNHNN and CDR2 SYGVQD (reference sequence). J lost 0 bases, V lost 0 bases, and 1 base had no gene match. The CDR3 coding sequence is TGCGCCAGCAGTGAGTCCGGGGGGGACTCCTACGAGCAGTACTTC. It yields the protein CASSESGGDSYEQYF.

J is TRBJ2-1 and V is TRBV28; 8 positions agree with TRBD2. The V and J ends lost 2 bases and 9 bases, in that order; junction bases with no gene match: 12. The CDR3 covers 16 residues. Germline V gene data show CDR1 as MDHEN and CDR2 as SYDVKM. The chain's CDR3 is CASSLGVSGSTIEQFF. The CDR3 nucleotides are TGTGCCAGCAGTTTAGGTGTGAGCGGGAGCACGATTGAGCAGTTCTTC.

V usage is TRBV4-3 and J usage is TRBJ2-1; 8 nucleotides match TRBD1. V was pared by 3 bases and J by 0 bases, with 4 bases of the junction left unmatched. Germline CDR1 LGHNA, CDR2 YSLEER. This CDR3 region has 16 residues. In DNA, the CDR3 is TGCGCCAGCAGCCAGTACAGGGGGAGCTCCTACAATGAGCAGTTCTTC. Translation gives CASSQYRGSSYNEQFF.

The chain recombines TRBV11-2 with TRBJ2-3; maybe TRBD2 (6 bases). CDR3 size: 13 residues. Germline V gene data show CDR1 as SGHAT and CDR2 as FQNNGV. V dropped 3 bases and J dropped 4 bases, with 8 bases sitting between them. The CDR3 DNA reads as TGTGCCAGCAGCTTTGGAGGGGCAGATACGCAGTATTTT. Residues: CASSFGGADTQYF. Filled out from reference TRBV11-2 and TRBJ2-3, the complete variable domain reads EAGVAQSPRYKIIEKRQSVAFWCNPISGHATLYWYQQILGQGPKLLIQFQNNGVVDDSQLPKDRFSAERLKGVDSTLKIQPAKLEDSAVYLCASSFGGADTQYFGPGTRLTVL.

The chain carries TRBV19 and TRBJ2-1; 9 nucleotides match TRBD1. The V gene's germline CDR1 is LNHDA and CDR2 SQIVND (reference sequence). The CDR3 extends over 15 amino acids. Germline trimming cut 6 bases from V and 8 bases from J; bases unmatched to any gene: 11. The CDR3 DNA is TGTGCCAGTAGGTCAAGGGGGACAGGGATCGATGAGCAGTTCTTC. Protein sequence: CASRSRGTGIDEQFF.

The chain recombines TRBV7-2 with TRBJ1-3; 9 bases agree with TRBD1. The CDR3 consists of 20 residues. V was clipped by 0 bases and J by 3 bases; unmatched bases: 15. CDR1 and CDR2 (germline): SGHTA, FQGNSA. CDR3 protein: CASSLARRTGDPGGGNTIYF. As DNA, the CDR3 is TGTGCCAGCAGCTTAGCGCGTCGGACAGGGGACCCGGGGGGTGGAAACACCATATATTTT.

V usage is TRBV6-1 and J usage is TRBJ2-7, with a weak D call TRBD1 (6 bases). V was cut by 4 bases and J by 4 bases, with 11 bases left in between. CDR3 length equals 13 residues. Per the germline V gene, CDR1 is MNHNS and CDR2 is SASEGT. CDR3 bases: TGTGCCAGCAGTGCAACGCAGGGGTACGAGCAGTACTTC. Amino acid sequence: CASSATQGYEQYF.

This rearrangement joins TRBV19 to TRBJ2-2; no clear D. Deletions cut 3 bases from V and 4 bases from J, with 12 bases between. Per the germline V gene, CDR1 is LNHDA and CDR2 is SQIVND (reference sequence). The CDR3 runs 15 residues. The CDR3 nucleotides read TGTGCCAGTAGTATTAGGTCTACTTTCACCGGGGAGCTGTTTTTT. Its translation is CASSIRSTFTGELFF.

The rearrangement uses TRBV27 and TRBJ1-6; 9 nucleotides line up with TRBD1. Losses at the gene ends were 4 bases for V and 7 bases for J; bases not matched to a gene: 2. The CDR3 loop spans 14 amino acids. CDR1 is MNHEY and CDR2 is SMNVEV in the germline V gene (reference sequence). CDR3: CASSYRGPNSPLHF. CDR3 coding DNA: TGTGCCAGCAGTTACAGGGGGCCGAATTCACCCCTCCACTTT.

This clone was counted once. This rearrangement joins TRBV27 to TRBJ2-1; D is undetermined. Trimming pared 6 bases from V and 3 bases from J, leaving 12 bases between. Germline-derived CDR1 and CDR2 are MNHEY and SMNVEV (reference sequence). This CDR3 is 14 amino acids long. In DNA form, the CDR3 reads TGTGCCAGCAGCAAATTGTCGGGCTACAATGAGCAGTTCTTC. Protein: CASSKLSGYNEQFF.

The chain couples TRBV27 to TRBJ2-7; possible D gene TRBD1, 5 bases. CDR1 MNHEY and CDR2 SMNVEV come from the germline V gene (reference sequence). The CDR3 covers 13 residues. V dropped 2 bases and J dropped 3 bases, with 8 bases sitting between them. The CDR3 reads CASSLLGRYEQYF. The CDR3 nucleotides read TGTGCCAGCAGTTTACTGGGGCGCTACGAGCAGTACTTC.

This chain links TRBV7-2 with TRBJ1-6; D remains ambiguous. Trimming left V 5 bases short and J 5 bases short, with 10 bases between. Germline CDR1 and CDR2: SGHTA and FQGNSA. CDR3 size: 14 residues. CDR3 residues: CASSPVRDNSPLHF. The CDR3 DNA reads TGTGCCAGCAGCCCAGTTCGGGATAATTCACCCCTCCACTTT. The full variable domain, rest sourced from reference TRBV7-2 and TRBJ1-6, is GAGVSQSPSNKVTEKGKDVELRCDPISGHTALYWYRQSLGQGLEFLIYFQGNSAPDKSGLPSDRFSAERTGGSVSTLTIQRTQQEDSAVYLCASSPVRDNSPLHFGNGTRLTVT.

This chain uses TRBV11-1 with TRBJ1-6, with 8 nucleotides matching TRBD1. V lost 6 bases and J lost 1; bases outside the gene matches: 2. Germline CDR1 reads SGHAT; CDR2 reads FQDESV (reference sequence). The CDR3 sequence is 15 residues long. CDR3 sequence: CASRDRASYNSPLHF. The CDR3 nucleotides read TGTGCCAGCAGGGACAGGGCTTCCTATAATTCACCCCTCCACTTT.

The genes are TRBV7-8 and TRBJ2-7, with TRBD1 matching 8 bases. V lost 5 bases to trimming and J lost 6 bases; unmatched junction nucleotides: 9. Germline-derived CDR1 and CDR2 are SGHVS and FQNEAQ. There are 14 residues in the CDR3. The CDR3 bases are TGTGCCAGCAGCGCCCGGGACAGGTTCGGCGAGCAGTACTTC. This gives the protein CASSARDRFGEQYF.

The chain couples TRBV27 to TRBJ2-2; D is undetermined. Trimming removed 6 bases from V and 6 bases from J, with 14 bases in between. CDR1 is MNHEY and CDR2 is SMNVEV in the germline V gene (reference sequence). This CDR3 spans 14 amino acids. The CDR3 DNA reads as TGTGCCAGCAGCGACGACCTCCCGCCCGGGGAGCTGTTTTTT. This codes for CASSDDLPPGELFF.

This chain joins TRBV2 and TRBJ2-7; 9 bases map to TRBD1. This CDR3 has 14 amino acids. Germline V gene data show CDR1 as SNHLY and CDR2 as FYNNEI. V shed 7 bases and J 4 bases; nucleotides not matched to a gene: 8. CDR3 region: CASKPTGGLYEQYF. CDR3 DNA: TGTGCCAGCAAACCGACAGGGGGTTTATACGAGCAGTACTTC.

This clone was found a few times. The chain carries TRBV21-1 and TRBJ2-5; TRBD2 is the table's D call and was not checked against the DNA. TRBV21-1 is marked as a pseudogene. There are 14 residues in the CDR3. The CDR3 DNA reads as TGTGCCAGCAGCAAAGCCCGCAACACGGGGACCCAGTACTTC. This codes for CASSKARNTGTQYF.

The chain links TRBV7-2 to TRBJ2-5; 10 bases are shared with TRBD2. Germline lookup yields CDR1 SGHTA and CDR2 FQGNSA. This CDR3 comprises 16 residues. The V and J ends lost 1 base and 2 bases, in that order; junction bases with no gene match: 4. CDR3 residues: CASSLVGAGGQETQYF. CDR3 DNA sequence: TGTGCCAGCAGCTTAGTTGGAGCGGGGGGGCAAGAGACCCAGTACTTC. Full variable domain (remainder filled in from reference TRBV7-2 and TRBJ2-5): GAGVSQSPSNKVTEKGKDVELRCDPISGHTALYWYRQSLGQGLEFLIYFQGNSAPDKSGLPSDRFSAERTGGSVSTLTIQRTQQEDSAVYLCASSLVGAGGQETQYFGPGTRLLVL.

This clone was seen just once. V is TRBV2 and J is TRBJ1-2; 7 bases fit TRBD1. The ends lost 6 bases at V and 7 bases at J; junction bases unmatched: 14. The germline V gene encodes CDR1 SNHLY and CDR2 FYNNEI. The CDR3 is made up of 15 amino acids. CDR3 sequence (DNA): TGTGCCAGCAGGGATCCGGGACAGCGTCACATTGGCTACACCTTC. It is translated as CASRDPGQRHIGYTF.

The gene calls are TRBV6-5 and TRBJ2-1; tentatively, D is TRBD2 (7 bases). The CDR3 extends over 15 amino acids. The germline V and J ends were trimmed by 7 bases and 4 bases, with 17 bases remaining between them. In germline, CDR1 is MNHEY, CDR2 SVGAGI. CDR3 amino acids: CASTPPGGDYNEQFF. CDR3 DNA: TGTGCCAGCACCCCTCCGGGGGGCGATTACAATGAGCAGTTCTTC.

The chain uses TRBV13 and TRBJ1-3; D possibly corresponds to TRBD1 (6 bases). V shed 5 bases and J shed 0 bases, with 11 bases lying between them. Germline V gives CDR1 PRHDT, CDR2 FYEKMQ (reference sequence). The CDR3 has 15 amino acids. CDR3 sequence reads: CASSRQEISGNTIYF. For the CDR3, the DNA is TGTGCCAGCAGCCGACAGGAAATCTCTGGAAACACCATATATTTT.